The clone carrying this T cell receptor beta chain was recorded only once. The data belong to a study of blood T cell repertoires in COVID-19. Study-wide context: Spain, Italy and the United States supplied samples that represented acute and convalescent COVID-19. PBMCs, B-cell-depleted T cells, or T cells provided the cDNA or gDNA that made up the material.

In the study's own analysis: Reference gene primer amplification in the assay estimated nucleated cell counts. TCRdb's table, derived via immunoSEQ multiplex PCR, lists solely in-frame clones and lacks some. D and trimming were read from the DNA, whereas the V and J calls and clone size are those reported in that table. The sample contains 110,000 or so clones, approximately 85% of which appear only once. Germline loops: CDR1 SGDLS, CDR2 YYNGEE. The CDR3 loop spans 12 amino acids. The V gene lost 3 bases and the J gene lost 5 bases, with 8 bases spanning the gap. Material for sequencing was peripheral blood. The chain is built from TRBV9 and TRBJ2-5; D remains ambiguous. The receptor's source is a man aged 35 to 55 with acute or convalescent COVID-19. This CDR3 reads CASSGAGETQYF. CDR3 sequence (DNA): TGTGCCAGCAGCGGGGCAGGTGAGACCCAGTACTTC. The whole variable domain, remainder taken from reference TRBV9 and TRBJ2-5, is DSGVTQTPKHLITATGQRVTLRCSPRSGDLSVYWYQQSLDQGLQFLIQYYNGEERAKGNILERFSAQQFPDLHSELNLSSLELGDSALYFCASSGAGETQYFGPGTRLLVL.